These 17 T cell receptor beta chains were sequenced from one sample in a study of beta chain features in type 1 diabetes. Expressed TCRB transcripts were sequenced because the entire RNA isolate underwent reverse transcription. TCRdb's table, derived via immunoSEQ multiplex PCR, lists solely in-frame clones and lacks some. The table records hundreds of thousands of clones, 17% of them present only once. Sequenced sample: naive CD4+ T cells from blood. All receptors come from a woman between 18 and 29 years old in good health.

In its sample, this clone was seen a few times. The chain links TRBV2 to TRBJ2-2; D possibly corresponds to TRBD2 (6 bases). V was pared by 6 bases and J by 7 bases, with 18 bases between. The CDR3 is 15 amino acids. CDR1 is SNHLY and CDR2 is FYNNEI in the germline V gene. CDR3 sequence reads: CASRQEGPGSGELFF. The CDR3 DNA follows: TGTGCCAGCAGGCAGGAGGGCCCTGGGAGCGGGGAGCTGTTTTTT.

This clone was observed a few times. The J gene is TRBJ1-2, the V gene TRBV5-1; a weak D match, TRBD1 (6 bases). Germline CDR1 and CDR2: SGHRS and YFSETQ. Between the trimmed V and J ends, which lost 6 bases and 7 bases, there was a span of 10 bases. There are 11 residues in the CDR3. DNA for the CDR3: TGCGCCAGCACGGACAGTACTGGCTACACCTTC. Its protein is CASTDSTGYTF. The entire variable domain, with the rest obtained from reference TRBV5-1 and TRBJ1-2, is as follows: KAGVTQTPRYLIKTRGQQVTLSCSPISGHRSVSWYQQTPGQGLQFLFEYFSETQRNKGNFPGRFSGRQFSNSRSEMNVSTLELGDSALYLCASTDSTGYTFGSGTRLTVV.

In this sample, this clone turned up a few times. V usage is TRBV5-4 and J usage is TRBJ1-1, with 8 nucleotides matching TRBD1. The CDR3 covers 15 residues. V lost 3 bases to trimming and J lost 2 bases; unmatched junction nucleotides: 6. Germline V gene data show CDR1 as SGHNT and CDR2 as YYREEE (reference sequence). CDR3 nucleotides: TGTGCCAGCAGCTATCAGGGGGCCGGAAACACTGAAGCTTTCTTT. Translation gives CASSYQGAGNTEAFF.

The rearrangement joins TRBV5-4 to TRBJ1-2, with no clear D. The CDR3 is 13 amino acids. Deletions cut 4 bases from V and 4 bases from J, with 11 bases between. From germline, CDR1 is SGHNT and CDR2 YYREEE (reference sequence). The CDR3 DNA sequence: TGTGCCAGCAGCCTGGACCCCGCCTATGGCTACACCTTC. Protein: CASSLDPAYGYTF.

This clone has more than one count but fewer than ten. This rearrangement joins TRBV11-2 to TRBJ2-7, with 14 bases that match TRBD2. CDR1 is SGHAT and CDR2 is FQNNGV in the germline V gene. There are 14 residues in the CDR3. After removal of 8 bases from V and 5 bases from J, the junction contained 5 bases not matched to a gene. The CDR3 here is CASGRLAGGNEQYF. The CDR3 DNA reads as TGTGCCAGCGGAAGACTAGCGGGAGGGAACGAGCAGTACTTC.

The gene calls are TRBV11-2 and TRBJ2-1, with 11 bases aligning to TRBD2. The CDR3 sequence is 15 residues long. The J segment lost 9 bases and the V segment lost 5 bases, leaving 9 bases of the junction unmatched. Germline V gene sequence: CDR1 SGHAT, CDR2 FQNNGV. DNA for the CDR3: TGTGCCAGCAGCGACCGACTAGCGGGACTGCGTGAGCAGTTCTTC. Its translation is CASSDRLAGLREQFF.

Details on this clone: The same CDR3 is also encoded by other DNA sequences in this sample. The V call is TRBV6-5, the J call TRBJ2-2, with a weak D call TRBD2 (5 bases). Germline CDR1 MNHEY, CDR2 SVGAGI. The CDR3 has 15 residues. The germline V and J ends were trimmed by 2 bases and 0 bases, with 7 bases remaining between them. The CDR3 nucleotides are TGTGCCAGCAGTTACGTAGCGACGAACACCGGGGAGCTGTTTTTT. Protein product: CASSYVATNTGELFF.

This clone occurred a few times. This rearrangement joins TRBV9 to TRBJ2-2; D not resolved. The CDR3 consists of 13 residues. With 6 bases removed from V and 8 bases from J, the gap between germline ends came to 14 bases. Germline V gene sequence: CDR1 SGDLS, CDR2 YYNGEE. The CDR3 region is CASTTLEFGELFF. CDR3 sequence (DNA): TGTGCCAGCACCACCCTAGAATTTGGGGAGCTGTTTTTT. Drawing the rest from reference TRBV9 and TRBJ2-2, the complete variable domain is DSGVTQTPKHLITATGQRVTLRCSPRSGDLSVYWYQQSLDQGLQFLIQYYNGEERAKGNILERFSAQQFPDLHSELNLSSLELGDSALYFCASTTLEFGELFFGEGSRLTVL.

V and J are TRBV25-1 and TRBJ2-1; D may be TRBD1 or TRBD2 (5 bases each). CDR3 length: 15 amino acids. The germline gives CDR1 MGHDK, CDR2 SYGVNS. V lost 1 base to trimming and J lost 7 bases, with 14 bases between them. The CDR3 DNA is TGTGCCAGCAGTGAATTTTCGGGACCGGGGAATGAGCAGTTCTTC. It codes for CASSEFSGPGNEQFF.

On this clone itself: Additional DNA sequences in this sample encode the identical CDR3. The rearrangement joins TRBV7-3 to TRBJ2-1, with D unclear. The CDR3 extends over 14 amino acids. In germline, CDR1 is SGHTA, CDR2 FQGTGA. V was trimmed by 0 bases and J by 1 base, leaving 4 bases between them. The CDR3 region has the DNA TGTGCCAGCAGCTTAACCCCGTCCTACAATGAGCAGTTCTTC. Its translation is CASSLTPSYNEQFF.

This clone was seen only a few times. This chain connects TRBV2 to TRBJ2-7, with 11 bases that match TRBD2. CDR1 and CDR2 from the germline V gene are SNHLY and FYNNEI. The CDR3 runs 11 residues. The V segment lost 5 bases and the J segment 12 bases; nucleotides outside the gene matches: 3. Here the CDR3 DNA reads TGTGCCAGCAGTCCTGGGACTAGCGGGTACTTC. Its translation: CASSPGTSGYF.

The V and J genes are TRBV7-2 and TRBJ2-7, with TRBD2 matching over 7 bases. This CDR3 is 14 amino acids long. With V trimmed by 5 bases and J by 5 bases, 9 bases remained unmatched. Germline V gives CDR1 SGHTA, CDR2 FQGNSA. The CDR3 here is CASSASSGRDEQYF. In DNA, the CDR3 is TGTGCCAGCAGCGCGTCATCGGGGAGGGACGAGCAGTACTTC.

The gene calls are TRBV6-5 and TRBJ2-7; D ambiguous. V lost 6 bases and J lost 9, with 21 bases in between. Germline assignment: CDR1 MNHEY and CDR2 SVGAGI. The CDR3 extends over 14 amino acids. The CDR3, as DNA: TGTGCCAGCAGACCCCTTGTCACCCAGAGCAGGCAGTACTTC. It codes for CASRPLVTQSRQYF.

The chain recombines TRBV23-1 with TRBJ1-5; D unresolved. TRBV23-1 is an ORF for which the function is uncertain. The CDR3 is 12 amino acids. The V gene lost 5 bases and the J gene lost 4 bases, with 6 bases spanning the gap. CDR3 amino acids: CASSSLNQPQHF. CDR3 bases: TGCGCCAGCAGTAGTTTAAATCAGCCCCAGCATTTT.

The rearrangement uses TRBV7-6 and TRBJ2-3, with TRBD1 matching 9 bases. V lost 5 bases, J lost 4 bases, and 4 bases stayed unmatched. The germline CDR1 and CDR2 sequences are SGHVS and FNYEAQ. The CDR3 runs 14 residues. The CDR3 spells CASSPYRGPDTQYF. The CDR3 nucleotides are TGTGCCAGCAGCCCTTACAGGGGGCCAGATACGCAGTATTTT.

The chain couples TRBV7-9 to TRBJ1-1, with a weak D call TRBD1 (6 bases). Germline lookup yields CDR1 SEHNR and CDR2 FQNEAQ (reference sequence). V was shortened by 8 bases and J by 4 bases, with 17 bases between the two germline ends. The CDR3 is 14 residues long. CDR3 protein: CASQYNRESTEAFF. The CDR3, as DNA: TGTGCCAGCCAATATAACAGGGAAAGCACTGAAGCTTTCTTT.

This clone was seen a single time. This chain links TRBV28 with TRBJ1-1; no clear D. The CDR3 is 12 residues long. CDR1 and CDR2 (germline): MDHEN, SYDVKM. The ends were cut back, 2 bases at V and 5 bases at J, with 6 bases in the middle. The chain's CDR3 is CASSLPLTEAFF. The DNA of the CDR3 is TGTGCCAGCAGTTTACCCCTAACTGAAGCTTTCTTT.